This section outlines one T cell receptor beta chain sequence together with its context. This clonotype has at least ten counts. Which antigen it targets is not known. Base-call qualities are not available, and no considerably larger clone is one nucleotide away. Only healthy Caucasian donors were included. The twin cohort comprised three pairs of female monozygotic twins, all aged roughly 18 to 29 years. Positive isolation kits from Invitrogen were used to isolate CD4+ and CD8+ T cell populations. At the junction V is shortened by 4 bases and J by 2 bases, with 10 bases in between. In the germline V gene (reference sequence), CDR1 corresponds to SEHNR and CDR2 to FQNEAQ. There are 14 amino acids in the CDR3, from cysteine to phenylalanine inclusive. Kept here is only the CDR3 DNA, which spans 42 bases and is read in frame from base 1. The receptor library was made with 5' RACE. Sequencing used an Illumina HiSeq 2000. A universal primer binding site was introduced by template switching, and a unique molecular identifier was present in the final cDNA, enabling accurate counting of TCR cDNA molecules. Specific primers in the conserved constant-segment region were used to synthesize first-strand cDNA for the TCR alpha and beta chains. Each cDNA library was double barcoded, with a SMART-Mk sample barcode plus Illumina barcodes, to control for contamination. TruSeq adapter sequences and Illumina sample barcodes were added in two successive PCR steps. TCR alpha and beta cDNA libraries were sequenced on the Illumina HiSeq platform with custom primers. The authors processed their data as follows. MiGEC processed the raw reads to extract unique molecular identifiers, while MiXCR was used to determine the CDR3 positions. For each individual, recombination models were inferred using an EM algorithm with the repgenHMM and IGoR tools. Shared clonotypes were analyzed with the tcR package in R, and sharing was normalized by the product of cloneset sizes. Out-of-frame nonproductive sequences were analyzed to study raw recombination free of thymic and clonal selection effects. The public reads were reanalyzed by TCRdb: fastp trimming at Q25, MiXCR alignment, in-frame beta chains only. Records with the same CDR3 protein are collapsed into one entry carrying the most frequent genes and DNA. What appears here as the V and J calls and clone size reflects TCRdb's work, not the paper's. This sample comprises 200,000 to 300,000 distinct CDR3 sequences, 7% to 8.5% of them detected only once. The ten largest make up around 5% of the sample.

The sample comes from a study of identical twins (TCRdb year 2016). In the study overall: The study deep-sequenced TCR alpha and beta repertoires from monozygotic twins, unrelated adults of various ages and cord blood to test whether fetal clonotypes persist. To rule out contamination, the twin experiments were replicated at different times with different library preparation protocols. The study at large found these results: Because the same donors could not be followed over many years, conclusions were based on cross-sectional statistical analysis. Fewer insertions were carried by abundant cord blood beta clonotypes; a weaker similar trend was observed in young adult naive repertoires, while no such trend was observed in memory repertoires. Excess twin sharing in beta out-of-frame sequences was weaker because fewer shared sequences lowered the signal-to-noise ratio. Out-of-frame TCR alpha sequences shared between twins showed an excess of low generation-probability sequences compared with coincidental sharing between unrelated individuals. Invariant T cells such as MAIT and iNKT could partly confound zero-insertion analyses, though diverse VJ usage argued against this for most clonotypes. Recombination models systematically underestimated out-of-frame TCR alpha sharing in monozygotic twins but agreed with sharing between unrelated individuals.

This sample also belongs to another study, concerning yellow fever vaccine responses in identical twins. The second paper further reports: The T cell response to vaccination in identical twins was reported by the authors to appear partly convergent and partly personalized. In identical twins, the study followed T cell clones that responded to the vaccine with precision.

This receptor was identified in a woman between 18 and 29 years old in good health. This chain is built from TRBV7-9 and TRBJ2-3; the D gene identity is not certain. Sequencing was done on a sample of CD8+ T cells sorted from blood. Here is the DNA: TGTGCCAGCAGCTCACCTTTCTCCACAGATACGCAGTATTTT. This yields the protein CASSSPFSTDTQYF.